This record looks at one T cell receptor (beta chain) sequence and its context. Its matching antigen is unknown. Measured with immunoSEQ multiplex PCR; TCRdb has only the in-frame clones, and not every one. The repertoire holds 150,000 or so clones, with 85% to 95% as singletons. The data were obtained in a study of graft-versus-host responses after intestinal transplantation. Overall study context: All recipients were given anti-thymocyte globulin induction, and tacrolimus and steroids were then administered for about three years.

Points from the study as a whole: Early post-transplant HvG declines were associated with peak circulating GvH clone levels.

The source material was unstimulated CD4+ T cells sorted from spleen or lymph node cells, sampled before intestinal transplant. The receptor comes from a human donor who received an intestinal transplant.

The DNA of the CDR3 is TGTGCCAGCAATGACAGGGGGGCTAATGAAAAACTGTTTTTT. Encoded protein: CASNDRGANEKLFF. The gene calls are TRBV2 and TRBJ1-4, with 9 bases lining up with TRBD1. The CDR3 sequence is 14 residues long. J gave up 3 bases and V 7 bases, and 3 bases lay outside the gene matches. Per the germline V gene, CDR1 is SNHLY and CDR2 is FYNNEI.